This T cell receptor (beta chain) was captured in a study of cytomegalovirus exposure and HLA in healthy donors. Study summary: Out of 398 genotyped donors, around 80% belonged to the Caucasian-associated ancestry cluster.

For this clone: Its antigen is not identified.

The CDR3 is 12 residues long. Donors sampled were nominally healthy, though unrecorded immune exposures were likely. Researchers ran the PCR with 60 Vbeta and 13 Jbeta primers. Sequencing was performed with immunoSEQ multiplex PCR; in TCRdb, only in-frame clones are kept and a portion is missing. The sample lists over 100,000 clones, roughly 85% occurring once. Study results and limitations: A few of the chains that were CMV-associated were confirmed in vitro to be specific for CMV antigens.

The clonotype comes from a man in his 60s in good health and CMV-seropositive. The specimen sequenced was PBMCs. This rearrangement joins TRBV21-1 to TRBJ1-2. TRBV21-1 is given as a pseudogene. DNA of the CDR3: TGTGCCAGCAAGGGAGAACCAAATGGCTACACCTTC. It specifies CASKGEPNGYTF.